These 9 T cell receptor beta chains came from one sample sequenced in a study of T cell changes during pregnancy in multiple sclerosis. TCRdb's copy holds only in-frame clones and misses some; the assay was immunoSEQ multiplex PCR. The repertoire includes some 80,000 clones, around 92% of them detected once, and around 1.4% sits in the top ten. The sequencing here drew on peripheral blood, taken before pregnancy. These receptors all stem from a female donor with multiple sclerosis, enrolled in a pregnancy study.

The V gene is TRBV29-1, the J gene TRBJ1-5; 10 bases are shared with TRBD1. The CDR3 loop spans 15 amino acids. Trimming at V came to 5 bases and at J to 4 bases, leaving 8 bases not matched to a gene. CDR1 SQVTM and CDR2 ANQGSEA come from the germline V gene. Here the CDR3 reads CSVPKGTGANQPQHF. The CDR3 region has the DNA TGCAGCGTTCCAAAGGGGACAGGGGCAAATCAGCCCCAGCATTTT.

This chain uses TRBV29-1 with TRBJ2-1; 12 bases align to TRBD1. In germline, CDR1 is SQVTM, CDR2 ANQGSEA. This CDR3 region has 15 residues. The J segment lost 9 bases and the V segment lost 3 bases, leaving 9 bases of the junction unmatched. The CDR3: CSVELAGQGASEQFF. The CDR3 DNA is TGCAGCGTTGAGCTTGCGGGACAGGGGGCAAGTGAGCAGTTCTTC.

The V call is TRBV7-2, the J call TRBJ2-3, with 8 bases matching TRBD2. The J segment lost 6 bases and the V segment lost 5 bases, leaving 7 bases of the junction unmatched. The CDR3 is 14 amino acids. In germline, CDR1 is SGHTA, CDR2 FQGNSA. The CDR3, as DNA: TGTGCCAGCAGCGCCGGGGGGGCAAAGGATACGCAGTATTTT. It specifies CASSAGGAKDTQYF. The complete variable domain, with remaining parts taken from reference TRBV7-2 and TRBJ2-3, reads GAGVSQSPSNKVTEKGKDVELRCDPISGHTALYWYRQSLGQGLEFLIYFQGNSAPDKSGLPSDRFSAERTGGSVSTLTIQRTQQEDSAVYLCASSAGGAKDTQYFGPGTRLTVL.

V is TRBV2 and J is TRBJ1-3; D possibly corresponds to TRBD1 (6 bases). The CDR3 is 14 amino acids. The V end was cut by 7 bases, the J end by 4 bases, with 14 bases between. Germline CDR1 is SNHLY and CDR2 is FYNNEI. Written as DNA, the CDR3 is TGTGCCAGCAAGCTCGAGGGGACAGGAAACACCATATATTTT. Encoded protein: CASKLEGTGNTIYF.

The V and J genes are TRBV25-1 and TRBJ2-7; TRBD2 is a possible D gene (5 bases). V was cut by 1 base and J by 9 bases, with 16 bases left in between. Germline CDR1 reads MGHDK; CDR2 reads SYGVNS. The CDR3 totals 14 residues. The CDR3 loop reads CASSESITGSVQYF. CDR3 coding DNA: TGTGCCAGCAGTGAATCCATCACGGGATCCGTGCAGTACTTC.

The chain links TRBV19 to TRBJ2-7, with 7 bases identical to TRBD1. The CDR3 is 13 residues long. The J segment lost 3 bases and the V segment lost 5 bases, leaving 4 bases of the junction unmatched. Per germline, CDR1 LNHDA and CDR2 SQIVND (reference sequence). CDR3 region: CASSPDRDYEQYF. As DNA, the CDR3 is TGTGCCAGTAGTCCTGACAGGGACTACGAGCAGTACTTC.

This chain uses TRBV9 with TRBJ1-1, with D unclear. The ends were cut back, 0 bases at V and 7 bases at J, with 10 bases in the middle. The CDR3 is made up of 13 amino acids. Germline V CDR1 and CDR2: SGDLS, YYNGEE. CDR3 in DNA: TGTGCCAGCAGCGTAGAAGGGAGGGATGAAGCTTTCTTT. It codes for CASSVEGRDEAFF.

This rearrangement joins TRBV6-1 to TRBJ1-2, with D perhaps matching TRBD1 (6 bases). The CDR3 length is 15 residues. V was trimmed by 3 bases and J by 0 bases, leaving 11 bases between them. Germline lookup yields CDR1 MNHNS and CDR2 SASEGT. The CDR3 is CASSEWDTPNYGYTF. The CDR3 DNA reads as TGTGCCAGCAGTGAGTGGGACACACCTAACTATGGCTACACCTTC.

The chain recombines TRBV5-8 with TRBJ2-7, with TRBD2 matching over 7 bases. The CDR3 sequence is 12 residues long. Germline V gene lookup returns CDR1 SGHTS and CDR2 YDEGEE. After removal of 0 bases from V and 9 bases from J, the junction contained 3 bases not matched to a gene. DNA for the CDR3: TGTGCCAGCAGCTTGGCCGGGGGGAGGCAGTACTTC. Encoded protein: CASSLAGGRQYF.